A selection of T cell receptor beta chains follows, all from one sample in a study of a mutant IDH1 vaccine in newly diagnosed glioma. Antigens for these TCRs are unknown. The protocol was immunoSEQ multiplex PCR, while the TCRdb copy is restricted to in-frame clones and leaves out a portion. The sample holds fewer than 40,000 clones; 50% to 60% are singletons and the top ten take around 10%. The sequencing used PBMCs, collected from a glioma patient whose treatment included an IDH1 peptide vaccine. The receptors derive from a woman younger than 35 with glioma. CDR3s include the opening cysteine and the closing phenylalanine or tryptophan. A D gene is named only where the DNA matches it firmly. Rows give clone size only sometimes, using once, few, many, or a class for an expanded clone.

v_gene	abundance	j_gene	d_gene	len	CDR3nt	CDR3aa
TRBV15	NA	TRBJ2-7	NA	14	TGTGCCACCAGCAGTGCCGGGGGACCCTACGAGCAGTACTTC	CATSSAGGPYEQYF
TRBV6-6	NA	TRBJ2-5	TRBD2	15	TGTGCCAGCAGCGGGACTAGCGGGTACCAAGAGACCCAGTACTTC	CASSGTSGYQETQYF
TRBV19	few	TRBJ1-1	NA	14	TGTGCCAGTAAGCCGGATGGGGTGAACACTGAAGCTTTCTTT	CASKPDGVNTEAFF
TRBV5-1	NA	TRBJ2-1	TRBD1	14	TGCGCCAGCAGCCTATTTGGACAGGGGGTCGAGCAGTTCTTC	CASSLFGQGVEQFF
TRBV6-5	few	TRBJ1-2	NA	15	TGTGCCAGCGGTACCCTTCGGGGAACTAACTATGGCTACACCTTC	CASGTLRGTNYGYTF
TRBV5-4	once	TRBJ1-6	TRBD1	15	TGTGCCAGCAGCTCAACAGGGGCCGGGGATTCACCCCTCCACTTT	CASSSTGAGDSPLHF
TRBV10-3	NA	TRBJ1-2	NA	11	TGTGCCATCAGTGATCCAGGGGGCTACACCTTC	CAISDPGGYTF
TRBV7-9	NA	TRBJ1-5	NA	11	TGTGCAGCGGGGGCTGATCAGCCCCAGCATTTT	CAAGADQPQHF
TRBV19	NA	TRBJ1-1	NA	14	TGTGCCAGTAGTATAAGACAGATAAACACTGAAGCTTTCTTT	CASSIRQINTEAFF
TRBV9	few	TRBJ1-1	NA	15	TGTGCCAGCAGCGAGGGGATCGGGGGCAGAACTGAAGCTTTCTTT	CASSEGIGGRTEAFF
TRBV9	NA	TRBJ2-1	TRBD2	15	TGTGCCAGCAGCGTAGGGACTAGCGGGATCGATGAGCAGTTCTTC	CASSVGTSGIDEQFF
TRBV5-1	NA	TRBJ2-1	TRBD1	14	TGCGCCAGCAGCTTGGTTGAGGGGGCCGCTGAGCAGTTCTTC	CASSLVEGAAEQFF
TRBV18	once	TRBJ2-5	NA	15	TGTGCCAGCTCACCGAGACGGACAGAGCAAGAGACCCAGTACTTC	CASSPRRTEQETQYF
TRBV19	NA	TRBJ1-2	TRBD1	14	TGTGCCAGTATGAGACAGGGGCGTTCGGGTGGCTACACCTTC	CASMRQGRSGGYTF
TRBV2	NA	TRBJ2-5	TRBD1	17	TGTGCCAGCAGTCCCGGGACAGGGGAACTACTTCGAGAGACCCAGTACTTC	CASSPGTGELLRETQYF
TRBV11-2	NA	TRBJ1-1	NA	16	TGTGCCAGCAGCTTACCGATCGACAGGAGGGGGACTGAAGCTTTCTTT	CASSLPIDRRGTEAFF
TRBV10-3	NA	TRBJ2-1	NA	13	TGTGCCATCAGTTCCCTCCTCTACAATGAGCAGTTCTTC	CAISSLLYNEQFF
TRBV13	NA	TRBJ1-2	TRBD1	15	TGTGCCAGCAGCTCCAGAGACAGGGCCGCCCCGCTGGGCACCTTC	CASSSRDRAAPLGTF
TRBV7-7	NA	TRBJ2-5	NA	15	TGTGCTAGCAGCTTAGCGGCAGGGGAGGTGGAGACCCAGTACTTC	CASSLAAGEVETQYF
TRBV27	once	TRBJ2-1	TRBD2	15	TGTGCCAGCAGTTTATCGGTGGGAGGGCCTAATGAGCAGTTCTTC	CASSLSVGGPNEQFF
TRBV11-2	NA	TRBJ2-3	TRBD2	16	TGTGCCAGCAGCTTAGGTGGAGGGAGGGCAGCAGATACGCAGTATTTT	CASSLGGGRAADTQYF
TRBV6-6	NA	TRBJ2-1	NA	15	TGTGCCAGCAGTTCAGCCGGACTGAACTACAATGAGCAGTTCTTC	CASSSAGLNYNEQFF
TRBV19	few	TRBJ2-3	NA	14	TGTGCCAGTCGGGACCCCGGTGGCGCAGATACGCAGTATTTT	CASRDPGGADTQYF
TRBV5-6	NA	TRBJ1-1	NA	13	TGTGCCAGCAGCTTGCTCTCAGCCCTAGAAGCTTTCTTT	CASSLLSALEAFF
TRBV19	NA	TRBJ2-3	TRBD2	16	TGTGCCAGTAGTCCAACGGCTAGCGGGCGGGGGGATACGCAGTATTTT	CASSPTASGRGDTQYF
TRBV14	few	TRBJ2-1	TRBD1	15	TGTGCCAGCAGCCAAGCCCGGGACAGGGGGCCTGAGCAGTTCTTC	CASSQARDRGPEQFF
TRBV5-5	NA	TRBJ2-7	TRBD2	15	TGTGCCAGCAGCCTGACCGGGACTAGCGCCTACGAGCAGTACTTC	CASSLTGTSAYEQYF
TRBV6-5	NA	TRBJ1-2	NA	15	TGTGCCAGCAGTTCCCCAACCGCGGGGGGCTTCGGCTACACCTTC	CASSSPTAGGFGYTF
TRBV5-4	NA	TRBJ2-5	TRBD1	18	TGTGCCAGCAGCTTCGACAGGGGCCTTGGCACAGGGGGAGAGACCCAGTACTTC	CASSFDRGLGTGGETQYF
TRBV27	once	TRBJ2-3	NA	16	TGTGCCAGCAGTCCATCAGGAGGATTCGGATCAGATACGCAGTATTTT	CASSPSGGFGSDTQYF
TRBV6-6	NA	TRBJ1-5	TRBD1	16	TGTGCCAGCAGTCCCCGGGGACAGGGGATAAATCAGCCCCAGCATTTT	CASSPRGQGINQPQHF
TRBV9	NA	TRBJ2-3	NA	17	TGTGCCAGCAGCGTATTTGTTAAGCGACTGGGCACAGATACGCAGTATTTT	CASSVFVKRLGTDTQYF
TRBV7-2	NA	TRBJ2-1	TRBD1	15	TGTGCCAGCAGCCCCAGGACAGGGACCTACAATGAGCAGTTCTTC	CASSPRTGTYNEQFF
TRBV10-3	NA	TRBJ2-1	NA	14	TGTGCCATCAAAGGGGTCGGAGAGGGCAATGAGCAGTTCTTC	CAIKGVGEGNEQFF
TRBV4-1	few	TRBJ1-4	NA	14	TGCGCCAGCAGCCAAGAACAGAGGGGCGAAAAACTGTTTTTT	CASSQEQRGEKLFF
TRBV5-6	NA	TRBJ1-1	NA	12	TGTGCCAGCAGCCAATCTGGGGCTGAAGCTTTCTTT	CASSQSGAEAFF
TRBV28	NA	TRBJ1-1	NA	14	TGTGCCAGCAGTTTAAGGGGTCTGAACACTGAAGCTTTCTTT	CASSLRGLNTEAFF
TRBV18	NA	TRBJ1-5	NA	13	TGTGCCAGCTCACCACCGGGGGTTCAGCCCCAGCATTTT	CASSPPGVQPQHF
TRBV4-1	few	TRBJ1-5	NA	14	TGCGCCAGCAGCCAAGATAACCAGGGCCAGCCCCAGCATTTT	CASSQDNQGQPQHF